This TCR beta chain was identified during a study of blood T cell repertoires in COVID-19. Study information: The study drew acute and convalescent COVID-19 samples from the United States, Italy and Spain. T cells, B-cell-depleted T cells, or PBMCs supplied cDNA or gDNA.

Methods used by the authors: Reference gene primer amplification yielded estimated nucleated cell counts. Clones were read by immunoSEQ multiplex PCR, and TCRdb kept only the in-frame ones, dropping some. V, J and clone size reflect that table, while D and trimming were determined from the DNA. The sample has approximately 200,000 clones; more than 75% are singletons. The CDR3 has 18 residues. Germline V lookup: CDR1 KGHSH, CDR2 LQKENI. V lost 0 bases to trimming and J lost 1 base, with 18 bases between them. This receptor was identified in a man over 45 with acute or convalescent COVID-19. The sample consisted of peripheral blood. V and J are TRBV18 and TRBJ1-2, with D possibly matching TRBD1 (6 bases). This CDR3 is CASSPPPSTGTDNYGYTF. For the CDR3, the DNA is TGTGCCAGCTCACCACCCCCTTCGACAGGCACCGATAACTATGGCTACACCTTC. Looking up the rest from reference TRBV18 and TRBJ1-2 gives the full variable domain: NAGVMQNPRHLVRRRGQEARLRCSPMKGHSHVYWYRQLPEEGLKFMVYLQKENIIDESGMPKERFSAEFPKEGPSILRIQQVVRGDSAAYFCASSPPPSTGTDNYGYTFGSGTRLTVV.